What follows are 21 T cell receptor beta chains derived from one specimen sequenced in a study of response to subunit inactivated influenza vaccine. MiXCR, run by TCRdb on the RT-PCR reads, gives a single entry per CDR3 protein. The data contain about 500,000 distinct CDR3 sequences, 15% to 20% of them singletons. The sequencing here drew on CD4+ T cells sorted from PBMCs, taken less than 30 months after vaccination. The receptors derive from a man aged 45 to 70 who received an inactivated influenza vaccine.

The chain uses TRBV7-9 and TRBJ1-2; perhaps TRBD1 as D (6 bases). V lost 5 bases to trimming and J lost 1 base, with 14 bases between them. Per the germline V gene, CDR1 is SEHNR and CDR2 is FQNEAQ (reference sequence). CDR3 length: 15 residues. CDR3 bases: TGTGCCAGCAGCCCGACAGGAGGAAGTAACTATGGCTACACCTTC. It codes for CASSPTGGSNYGYTF.

This clonotype appeared many times. The rearrangement joins TRBV7-3 to TRBJ2-2; D might be TRBD1 (5 bases). Germline-derived CDR1 and CDR2 are SGHTA and FQGTGA. This CDR3 spans 14 amino acids. V was pared by 5 bases and J by 7 bases, with 14 bases between. CDR3 protein: CASSLQGTFGELFF. The DNA of the CDR3 is TGTGCCAGCAGCCTCCAGGGAACTTTCGGGGAGCTGTTTTTT.

This clonotype occurred a few times. The chain uses TRBV20-1 and TRBJ2-1; D might be TRBD2 (6 bases). The V and J ends lost 0 bases and 8 bases respectively, with 11 bases between them. The CDR3 covers 13 residues. Germline CDR1 reads DFQATT; CDR2 reads SNEGSKA (reference sequence). The CDR3 DNA sequence: TGCAGTGCTAGAGATGGGGCTAGCGATGAGCAGTTCTTC. Encoded protein: CSARDGASDEQFF.

The chain carries TRBV9 and TRBJ2-3, with 10 bases that match TRBD2. The V gene's germline CDR1 is SGDLS and CDR2 YYNGEE. This CDR3 comprises 14 residues. V was clipped by 2 bases and J by 5 bases; unmatched bases: 2. CDR3 coding DNA: TGTGCCAGCAGCGTCCTAGCGGGAGAAGATACGCAGTATTTT. Amino acids: CASSVLAGEDTQYF.

This clonotype was seen a handful of times. The J gene is TRBJ2-7, the V gene TRBV20-1; D is possibly TRBD1 (6 bases). V lost 6 bases, J lost 6 bases, and 21 bases lay in between. Per the germline V gene, CDR1 is DFQATT and CDR2 is SNEGSKA (reference sequence). The CDR3 runs to 14 residues. Here the CDR3 DNA reads TGCAGTGCCCGGGACAAACAAAAGCGTTTCGAGCAGTACTTC. Protein product: CSARDKQKRFEQYF.

There are a few counts of this clonotype. This chain uses TRBV19 with TRBJ1-1, with D unresolved. V was trimmed by 5 bases and J by 1 base, leaving 8 bases between them. In germline, CDR1 is LNHDA, CDR2 SQIVND (reference sequence). CDR3 length: 13 residues. Written as DNA, the CDR3 is TGTGCCAGTAGTTACATGAAGAACACTGAAGCTTTCTTT. Amino acid sequence: CASSYMKNTEAFF.

The chain recombines TRBV20-1 with TRBJ2-7, with a possible D match to TRBD1 (5 bases). The CDR3 spans 13 residues. Germline values: CDR1 DFQATT, CDR2 SNEGSKA (reference sequence). V dropped 5 bases and J dropped 3 bases, with 14 bases sitting between them. CDR3 loop: CSAGSSTGYEQYF. In DNA, the CDR3 is TGCAGTGCTGGCTCTTCCACAGGCTACGAGCAGTACTTC.

As for this clonotype: A read error may explain this, as a much larger clone is one base away. Since no conserved phenylalanine or tryptophan closes the CDR3, a read error is the likely cause. Here the CDR3 reads CSADNWSVRTFQETQYS. The CDR3 coding sequence is TGCAGTGCCGACAATTGGTCTGTCAGAACCTTCCAAGAGACCCAGTACTCC. This chain uses TRBV20-1 with TRBJ2-5, with no clear D. Deletions cut 6 bases from V and 1 base from J, with 24 bases between. The CDR3 runs to 17 residues. Germline CDR1 DFQATT, CDR2 SNEGSKA (reference sequence).

The genes are TRBV7-2 and TRBJ2-1; TRBD2 aligns across 13 bases. Germline CDR1 reads SGHTA; CDR2 reads FQGNSA. Unmatched junction bases numbered 5, after V lost 5 bases and J lost 10 bases. The CDR3 sequence is 14 residues long. CDR3: CASSRTSGGWEQFF. As DNA, the CDR3 is TGTGCCAGCAGCCGGACTAGCGGGGGATGGGAGCAGTTCTTC.

This clonotype was observed a handful of times. CDR3 residues: CASIRDRAHNEQFF. CDR3 nucleotide sequence: TGTGCCAGCATTAGGGACAGGGCTCACAATGAGCAGTTCTTC. The V call is TRBV6-5, the J call TRBJ2-1; 9 positions match TRBD1. This CDR3 spans 14 amino acids. J gave up 5 bases and V 7 bases, and 6 bases lay outside the gene matches. The germline gives CDR1 MNHEY, CDR2 SVGAGI.

The chain carries TRBV20-1 and TRBJ1-2; D gene ambiguous. CDR1 DFQATT and CDR2 SNEGSKA come from the germline V gene (reference sequence). The CDR3 sequence is 16 residues long. V gave up 6 bases and J gave up 6 bases, with 26 bases separating them. In DNA, the CDR3 is TGCAGTGCGCTAGTGGGCCCAGGAGGTTATTCGAATGGCTACACCTTC. Amino acid sequence: CSALVGPGGYSNGYTF.

V is TRBV20-1 and J is TRBJ2-7; D gene ambiguous. The CDR3 runs to 14 residues. Trimming stripped 0 bases from V and 2 bases from J, with 11 bases between. Germline V lookup: CDR1 DFQATT, CDR2 SNEGSKA (reference sequence). The CDR3 DNA reads TGCAGTGCTAGAGAGAGCCTGGGCCCCTACGAGCAGTACTTC. Amino acid sequence: CSARESLGPYEQYF.

In this sample, this clonotype turned up a few times. The chain links TRBV3-1 to TRBJ2-1; 10 nucleotides align to TRBD2. There are 15 residues in the CDR3. V was clipped by 1 base and J by 7 bases; unmatched bases: 4. Germline loops: CDR1 LGHDT, CDR2 YNNKEL (reference sequence). The CDR3 nucleotides read TGTGCCAGCAGCCAAGCTAGCGGGAGCACGAATGAGCAGTTCTTC. It codes for CASSQASGSTNEQFF.

The chain combines TRBV5-1 with TRBJ2-6; no clear D. Trimming left V 0 bases short and J 2 bases short, with 6 bases between. From germline, CDR1 is SGHRS and CDR2 YFSETQ. The CDR3 length is 15 residues. Here the CDR3 DNA reads TGCGCCAGCAGCTTGGAGATACCTGGGGCCAACGTCCTGACTTTC. Protein product: CASSLEIPGANVLTF.

This rearrangement joins TRBV30 to TRBJ2-1, with TRBD2 matching 7 bases. CDR1 GTSNPN and CDR2 SVGIG come from the germline V gene (reference sequence). With 0 bases clipped from V and 2 bases from J, the junction kept 4 bases outside the gene matches. This CDR3 comprises 15 residues. CDR3 bases: TGTGCCTGGAGTGTGGGGCTAGCGGCCTACAATGAGCAGTTCTTC. Amino acid sequence: CAWSVGLAAYNEQFF.

This clonotype was counted ten times or more. The V call is TRBV20-1, the J call TRBJ1-4; D perhaps matches TRBD1 (5 bases). This CDR3 region has 14 residues. Germline lookup yields CDR1 DFQATT and CDR2 SNEGSKA (reference sequence). Trimming left V 6 bases short and J 8 bases short, with 19 bases between. CDR3 region: CSAERMTAGEKLFF. The CDR3 DNA reads as TGCAGTGCGGAGCGTATGACAGCGGGCGAAAAACTGTTTTTT.

This clonotype was seen only a few times. This rearrangement joins TRBV28 to TRBJ2-1; D gene unclear. Germline assignment: CDR1 MDHEN and CDR2 SYDVKM. V lost 5 bases, J lost 0 bases, and 11 bases lay in between. The CDR3 sequence is 15 residues long. Here the CDR3 DNA reads TGTGCCAGCAGTAAGGGTGGTCTCTCCTACAATGAGCAGTTCTTC. Translated, it gives CASSKGGLSYNEQFF.

This clonotype was detected a few times. The gene calls are TRBV7-2 and TRBJ1-1, with D possibly TRBD1 on 6 matching bases. The CDR3 covers 14 residues. The V end was cut by 3 bases, the J end by 8 bases, with 16 bases between. Germline V gene data show CDR1 as SGHTA and CDR2 as FQGNSA. CDR3 residues: CASSFRRGGTEAFF. In nucleotides, the CDR3 is TGTGCCAGCAGCTTTCGCAGGGGAGGGACCGAAGCTTTCTTT. Variable domain in full (rest from reference TRBV7-2 and TRBJ1-1): GAGVSQSPSNKVTEKGKDVELRCDPISGHTALYWYRQSLGQGLEFLIYFQGNSAPDKSGLPSDRFSAERTGGSVSTLTIQRTQQEDSAVYLCASSFRRGGTEAFFGQGTRLTVV.

This clonotype was observed a handful of times. V usage is TRBV3-1 and J usage is TRBJ2-3; D is perhaps TRBD1 or TRBD2 (6 bases each). The CDR3 runs to 15 residues. Germline CDR1 and CDR2: LGHDT and YNNKEL (reference sequence). V lost 5 bases and J lost 0, with 12 bases in between. The CDR3 nucleotides are TGTGCCAGCAGCGCGGGACACACCAGCACAGATACGCAGTATTTT. It translates to CASSAGHTSTDTQYF.

This clonotype was observed a handful of times. The J gene is TRBJ2-1, the V gene TRBV5-6, with D unclear. The CDR3 is 13 residues long. Germline assignment: CDR1 SGHDT and CDR2 YYEEEE. The ends were cut back, 4 bases at V and 5 bases at J, with 10 bases in the middle. CDR3 sequence: CASSPEGDNEQFF. For the CDR3, the DNA is TGTGCCAGCAGCCCGGAAGGTGACAATGAGCAGTTCTTC. The variable domain in full, completed from reference TRBV5-6 and TRBJ2-1, reads DAGVTQSPTHLIKTRGQQVTLRCSPKSGHDTVSWYQQALGQGPQFIFQYYEEEERQRGNFPDRFSGHQFPNYSSELNVNALLLGDSALYLCASSPEGDNEQFFGPGTRLTVL.

As for this clonotype: One junction end does not reproduce the germline sequence, and a read error may be involved. The V call is TRBV12-3 or TRBV12-4, the J call TRBJ2-7; D perhaps matches TRBD1 (6 bases). CDR3 size: 12 residues. The CDR3 reads CASSLGQREQYF. In DNA form, the CDR3 reads TGTGCAAGCAGTCTCGGACAGAGGGAGCAGTACTTC.